This T cell receptor (beta chain) was recovered during a study of cytomegalovirus exposure and HLA in healthy donors. Per the germline V gene, CDR1 is SNHLY and CDR2 is FYNNEI. This CDR3 has 16 residues. With 0 bases clipped from V and 10 bases from J, the junction kept 9 bases outside the gene matches. Amplification used 60 Vbeta primers and 13 Jbeta primers. Measured with immunoSEQ multiplex PCR; TCRdb has only the in-frame clones, and not every one. Of 65,000 to 75,000 clones listed, roughly 74% are singletons. The receptor's source is a woman aged 55-75 years in good health and CMV-seropositive. J is TRBJ1-6 and V is TRBV2; TRBD1 aligns across 7 bases. Sample: PBMCs. DNA for the CDR3: TGTGCCAGCAGTGAAGCTTATAGACAGGGCGTCTCACCCCTCCACTTT. The encoded protein is CASSEAYRQGVSPLHF.